This note documents a single T cell receptor beta chain sequence. The repertoire was sequenced with immunoSEQ multiplex PCR; TCRdb's copy has only in-frame clones and lacks some. The sample carries 55,000 to 85,000 clones, around 97% recorded once. The sample is drawn from a study of technical replicates of blood from a few donors. This CDR3 contains 15 residues. CDR1 is MDHEN, CDR2 SYDVKM, per germline. After removal of 6 bases from V and 5 bases from J, the junction contained 8 bases not matched to a gene. The sequence was obtained from a human donor in good health. The specimen sequenced was T cells isolated from PBMCs. The rearrangement links TRBV28 to TRBJ2-1, with 9 bases fitting TRBD2. CDR3 nucleotides: TGTGCCAGCAGCTCTAGCGGGGCCTGGAACAATGAGCAGTTCTTC. It translates to CASSSSGAWNNEQFF.